The source of this T cell receptor (beta chain) is a study of Ad26.COV2.S vaccination and SARS-CoV-2 variants. The treatment here: about 20 received Ad26.COV2.S at low or high dose, single or two shots; about 5 received placebo; per-sample allocation not given. Sampling took place 63 days after the first vaccine or placebo injection. The individual, an adult aged 18-55 years, was a donor in Boston. What was given as vaccine was an Ad26 vector encoding Wuhan-strain SARS-CoV-2 spike. The V end lost 6 bases, the J end lost 13 bases, and 19 bases lay between the germline ends. This CDR3 region has 14 residues. Germline CDR1 reads MNHEY; CDR2 reads SMNVEV (reference sequence). Clones were sequenced by immunoSEQ multiplex PCR, and TCRdb holds only the in-frame ones, with some missing. Found here are approximately 300,000 clones, roughly 84% of them singletons; the top ten hold around 1.9%.

The source was peripheral blood, collected in a trial of Ad26.COV2.S vaccine versus placebo. The chain carries TRBV27 and TRBJ1-6; D call uncertain. The origin of this receptor is a person aged 18-60 years who received the Ad26.COV2.S COVID-19 vaccine or a placebo. CDR3 nucleotides: TGTGCCAGCAGGTCGAACAGTGTTATCTTGCCCCTCCACTTT. Protein: CASRSNSVILPLHF.